This record looks at one T cell receptor beta chain sequence and its context. The data stem from a study of blood T cells in healthy people across ages. Germline values: CDR1 SEHNR, CDR2 FQNEAQ (reference sequence). The CDR3 totals 15 residues. V lost 4 bases to trimming and J lost 1 base; unmatched junction nucleotides: 3. A J-beta primer mix and a sample-barcoded 5' primer were used in a second PCR of roughly 6 to 12 cycles. TCRdb itself ran the 5' RACE reads through MiXCR, one entry per CDR3 protein. The top ten clones hold around 4% of a sample with approximately 1.5 million distinct CDR3 sequences, less than 45% of them seen once.

Sample: blood. The origin of this receptor is a young woman in good health. The rearrangement joins TRBV7-9 to TRBJ1-5; 8 bases are a match to TRBD1. CDR3 loop: CASSSDRESNQPQHF. The CDR3 DNA reads TGTGCCAGCAGCTCGGACAGGGAGAGCAATCAGCCCCAGCATTTT. The variable domain in full, with the rest retrieved from reference TRBV7-9 and TRBJ1-5, is DTGVSQNPRHKITKRGQNVTFRCDPISEHNRLYWYRQTLGQGPEFLTYFQNEAQLEKSRLLSDRFSAERPKGSFSTLEIQRTEQGDSAMYLCASSSDRESNQPQHFGDGTRLSIL.